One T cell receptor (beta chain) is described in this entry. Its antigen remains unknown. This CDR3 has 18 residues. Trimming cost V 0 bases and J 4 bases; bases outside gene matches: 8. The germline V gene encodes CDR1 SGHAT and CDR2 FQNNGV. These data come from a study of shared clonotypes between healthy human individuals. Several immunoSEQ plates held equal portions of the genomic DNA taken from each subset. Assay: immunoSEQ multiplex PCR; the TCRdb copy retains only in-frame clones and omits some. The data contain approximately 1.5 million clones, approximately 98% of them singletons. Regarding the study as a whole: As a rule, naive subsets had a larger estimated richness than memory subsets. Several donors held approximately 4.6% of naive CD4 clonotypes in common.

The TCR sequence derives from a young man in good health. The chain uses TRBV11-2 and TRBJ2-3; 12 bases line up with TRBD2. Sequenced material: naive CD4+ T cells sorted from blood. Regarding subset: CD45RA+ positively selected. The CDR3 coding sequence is TGTGCCAGCAGCTTAGAGGTCTCTAGCGGGAGGGGGGCAGATACGCAGTATTTT. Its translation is CASSLEVSSGRGADTQYF.